This T cell receptor beta chain came from a study of shared clonotypes between healthy human individuals. Study-wide context: Used for every donor were three CD4 naive, three CD4 memory, two CD8 naive and one CD8 memory plate. General observations from the study: Among non-shared clonotypes, generation probabilities were lower than among those shared by all four donors. Even with large depth, rarefaction showed that sorted-subset sequencing was incomplete.

This clone is a singleton in its sample. The antigen remains unidentified. CD8 cells regarded as naive lacked CD45RO, were positively chosen for CCR7, and omitted terminally differentiated effector memory CD45RA+ cells. Germline V gene lookup returns CDR1 MNHEY and CDR2 SMNVEV (reference sequence). The CDR3 has 13 residues. V dropped 6 bases and J dropped 1 base, with 7 bases sitting between them. Sequencing was performed with immunoSEQ multiplex PCR; in TCRdb, only in-frame clones are kept and a portion is missing. This table holds hundreds of thousands of clones, 95% to 96% found once. Sample: naive CD8+ T cells sorted from blood. The sequence derives from a woman aged 25 to 39 in good health. The J gene is TRBJ2-1, the V gene TRBV27; D is uncertain. CDR3 residues: CASRWGSYNEQFF. The CDR3 DNA reads as TGTGCCAGCAGGTGGGGTTCCTACAATGAGCAGTTCTTC.